What follows are 15 T cell receptor beta chains derived from one specimen sequenced in a study of Graves' ophthalmopathy and Graves' hyperthyroidism. Amplification of the TCR beta CDR3 regions used RNA transcripts (as template). Following a first-round RT-PCR that used HTBI primers, a second-round multiplex PCR was carried out. TCRdb passed the multiplex PCR reads through MiXCR, listing each CDR3 protein once. The repertoire holds some 520,000 distinct CDR3 sequences, with approximately 15% as singletons. Sequenced: blood. All receptors derive from a woman between 25 and 40 years old with Graves' ophthalmopathy.

This chain connects TRBV19 to TRBJ1-3, with D unresolved. Trimming took 7 bases from V and 3 from J, leaving 7 bases between them. This CDR3 spans 12 amino acids. The V gene's germline CDR1 is LNHDA and CDR2 SQIVND (reference sequence). The CDR3 nucleotides are TGTGCCAGTATCGGTCGTGGAAACACCATATATTTT. As protein: CASIGRGNTIYF.

This clonotype showed up many times. The chain couples TRBV7-2 to TRBJ1-2; D is perhaps TRBD1 (5 bases). Germline V gene data show CDR1 as SGHTA and CDR2 as FQGNSA. Trimming took off 5 bases at V and 4 bases at J, with 14 bases between the two ends. CDR3 size: 14 residues. CDR3 region: CASSGRQGPYGYTF. CDR3 bases: TGTGCCAGCAGCGGCAGGCAGGGACCCTATGGCTACACCTTC.

This clonotype was counted ten times or more. The rearrangement uses TRBV30 and TRBJ1-6; 7 bases match TRBD1. The V and J ends lost 3 bases and 7 bases, in that order; junction bases with no gene match: 6. The CDR3 spans 14 residues. Germline loops: CDR1 GTSNPN, CDR2 SVGIG (reference sequence). The CDR3 region is CAWRTPGQNSPLHF. In DNA, the CDR3 is TGTGCCTGGAGGACCCCGGGACAGAATTCACCCCTCCACTTT.

For this clonotype: A much more abundant neighbour one base away suggests this may be a read error. This chain connects TRBV5-5 to TRBJ1-1; D gene unclear. CDR1 and CDR2 from the germline V gene are SGHKS and YYEKEE (reference sequence). The CDR3 consists of 14 residues. The CDR3 nucleotides read TGTGCCAGCAGCTTGGGGGAAATGAACACTGAAGCTTGCTTT. This codes for CASSLGEMNTEACF. The variable domain in full, with the rest retrieved from reference TRBV5-5 and TRBJ1-1, is DAGVTQSPTHLIKTRGQQVTLRCSPISGHKSVSWYQQVLGQGPQFIFQYYEKEERGRGNFPDRFSARQFPNYSSELNVNALLLGDSALYLCASSLGEMNTEACFGQGTRLTVV.

In this sample, this clonotype turned up a few times. The chain couples TRBV6-1 to TRBJ2-7, with D uncertain. Per the germline V gene, CDR1 is MNHNS and CDR2 is SASEGT. Trimming left V 7 bases short and J 0 bases short, with 7 bases between. The CDR3 spans 12 residues. The CDR3 nucleotides read TGTGCCAGCACCGGCCCCTCCTACGAGCAGTACTTC. Its protein product is CASTGPSYEQYF.

In the case of this clonotype: A much larger clone differs by one base, so this may be a read error. The genes are TRBV20-1 and TRBJ1-5; tentatively, D is TRBD1 (6 bases). The CDR3 is 13 residues long. Germline loops: CDR1 DFQATT, CDR2 SNEGSKA (reference sequence). CDR3 DNA sequence: TGCACTGCTAGAGCGCCAGGGGTGCAGCCCCAGCATTTT. Translation: CTARAPGVQPQHF.

This clonotype was counted many times. V and J are TRBV27 and TRBJ2-7; D tentatively reads TRBD1 or TRBD2 (5 bases each). CDR1 is MNHEY and CDR2 is SMNVEV in the germline V gene (reference sequence). V shed 0 bases and J shed 7 bases, with 10 bases lying between them. The CDR3 sequence is 13 residues long. The DNA for the CDR3 is TGTGCCAGCAGTTTATCGGGGCCGGGGGAGCAGTACTTC. Residues: CASSLSGPGEQYF.

This clonotype was counted ten times or more. The chain joins TRBV5-1 to TRBJ2-7, with TRBD2 matching 10 bases. V shed 4 bases and J 0 bases; nucleotides not matched to a gene: 7. This CDR3 contains 16 residues. Germline V gene sequence: CDR1 SGHRS, CDR2 YFSETQ. Written as DNA, the CDR3 is TGCGCCAGCAGCCCCTTTGCTAGCGGGAGCTCCTACGAGCAGTACTTC. It encodes CASSPFASGSSYEQYF.

This clonotype has ten or more counts. The rearrangement joins TRBV4-2 to TRBJ2-5; D is perhaps TRBD2 (7 bases). Germline CDR1 reads LGHNA; CDR2 reads YNFKEQ. V lost 4 bases, J lost 6 bases, and 21 bases lay in between. This CDR3 has 16 amino acids. The CDR3 region is CASSLSGGALGKTQYF. The CDR3 nucleotides read TGTGCCAGCAGCCTCAGTGGGGGGGCCCTGGGGAAGACCCAGTACTTC.

There are many counts of this clonotype. The chain carries TRBV20-1 and TRBJ2-7; tentatively, D is TRBD1 (5 bases). Trimming removed 2 bases from V and 0 bases from J, with 8 bases in between. This CDR3 is 13 amino acids long. In germline, CDR1 is DFQATT, CDR2 SNEGSKA (reference sequence). Here the CDR3 reads CSARRRASYEQYF. DNA for the CDR3: TGCAGTGCTAGACGCAGGGCCTCCTACGAGCAGTACTTC.

This clonotype has a count of ten or more. V usage is TRBV20-1 and J usage is TRBJ2-7; possibly TRBD2 for D (6 bases). The germline V gene has CDR1 DFQATT and CDR2 SNEGSKA (reference sequence). CDR3 length: 14 residues. V was clipped by 5 bases and J by 3 bases, with 17 bases between them. The CDR3 DNA reads TGCAGTGCTTTTCCCGGGGGACGCCTCTACGAGCAGTACTTC. Its translation: CSAFPGGRLYEQYF.

This clonotype has ten or more counts. The chain uses TRBV7-8 and TRBJ2-7; TRBD2 matches 10 bases. V shed 5 bases and J 3 bases; nucleotides not matched to a gene: 7. Per germline, CDR1 SGHVS and CDR2 FQNEAQ. This CDR3 spans 15 amino acids. Here the CDR3 DNA reads TGTGCCAGCAGCCCACGACTAGCGGGCCTCTACGAGCAGTACTTC. This gives the protein CASSPRLAGLYEQYF. Together with reference TRBV7-8 and TRBJ2-7, the CDR3 gives the full variable domain: GAGVSQSPRYKVAKRGQDVALRCDPISGHVSLFWYQQALGQGPEFLTYFQNEAQLDKSGLPSDRFFAERPEGSVSTLKIQRTQQEDSAVYLCASSPRLAGLYEQYFGPGTRLTVT.

J is TRBJ2-7 and V is TRBV28; D is possibly TRBD1 (5 bases). V was shortened by 6 bases and J by 4 bases, with 13 bases between the two germline ends. CDR3 length: 13 amino acids. The germline V gene encodes CDR1 MDHEN and CDR2 SYDVKM. CDR3 bases: TGTGCCAGCAGCTGGACGGCAGGGTACGAGCAGTACTTC. Translating it yields CASSWTAGYEQYF.

This clonotype was recorded at least ten times. Given a much more abundant clone one base away, this may be a read error. The V gene is TRBV6-1, the J gene TRBJ2-7; D uncertain. This CDR3 has 15 amino acids. Germline V gene lookup returns CDR1 MNHNS and CDR2 SASEGT. The CDR3 is CDSSDRTVRTYEQYF. In nucleotides, the CDR3 is TGTGACAGCAGTGACCGGACGGTGAGAACCTACGAGCAGTACTTC.

The sample holds many counts of this clonotype. The rearrangement joins TRBV12-5 to TRBJ1-2; a weak D match, TRBD1 (5 bases). This CDR3 contains 15 residues. Germline V gene data show CDR1 as LGHNT and CDR2 as FRNRAP. V shed 4 bases and J shed 4 bases, with 16 bases lying between them. This CDR3 is CASGSRQSGTYGYTF. The CDR3 bases are TGTGCTAGTGGTTCCAGACAGTCTGGAACCTATGGCTACACCTTC.